A single sample is the source of the 25 T cell receptor beta chains below, sequenced in a study of shared clonotypes between healthy human individuals. Only in-frame clones appear in the TCRdb table, and some are missing; sequencing was by immunoSEQ multiplex PCR. Of about 700,000 clones listed, around 74% were seen once; the top ten hold under 2%. The sequenced sample consisted of memory CD4+ T cells sorted from blood. The subset: CD45RA-negative fraction. These receptors came from a woman in her 30s in good health.

This clone is a singleton in its sample. The chain combines TRBV10-1 with TRBJ2-2, with TRBD1 as a possible D gene (5 bases). In germline, CDR1 is WNHNN, CDR2 SYGVQD (reference sequence). V was shortened by 6 bases and J by 5 bases, with 7 bases between the two germline ends. The CDR3 has 12 amino acids. CDR3 bases: TGCGCCAGCAGCCCAGGGACCGGGGAGCTGTTTTTT. This sequence encodes CASSPGTGELFF.

This chain links TRBV9 with TRBJ2-7; 12 bases map to TRBD2. CDR1 and CDR2 from the germline V gene are SGDLS and YYNGEE. This CDR3 contains 15 residues. The J segment lost 3 bases and the V segment lost 4 bases, leaving 5 bases of the junction unmatched. The CDR3 sequence: CASSPTSGGHYEQYF. The CDR3, as DNA: TGTGCCAGCAGCCCGACTAGCGGGGGACACTACGAGCAGTACTTC.

The CDR3 loop is CASSLSIAGMFF. DNA of the CDR3: TGTGCCAGCAGTTTATCCATAGCGGGGATGTTCTTC. The chain has TRBV28 and TRBJ2-1, with TRBD2 identical over 8 bases. Losses at the gene ends were 1 base for V and 15 bases for J; bases not matched to a gene: 5. The CDR3 is 12 amino acids. The germline CDR1 and CDR2 sequences are MDHEN and SYDVKM.

V gene TRBV30 combines with J gene TRBJ2-6; the match to TRBD2 covers 12 bases. The CDR3 totals 17 residues. The trim removed 5 bases at V and 0 bases at J, leaving 5 bases unmatched. Germline V gene data show CDR1 as GTSNPN and CDR2 as SVGIG (reference sequence). CDR3 sequence: CAWGLAGLSSGANVLTF. As DNA, the CDR3 is TGTGCCTGGGGACTAGCGGGGCTCAGCTCTGGGGCCAACGTCCTGACTTTC.

This clone was recorded only once. The same CDR3 can be traced to other DNA sequences in this sample. The chain combines TRBV27 with TRBJ1-2; D gene unclear. V was clipped by 4 bases and J by 0 bases, with 6 bases between them. This CDR3 is 13 amino acids long. Germline CDR1 MNHEY, CDR2 SMNVEV (reference sequence). As DNA, the CDR3 is TGTGCCAGCAGTTCACGGGCTAACTATGGCTACACCTTC. This gives the protein CASSSRANYGYTF.

V gene TRBV28 combines with J gene TRBJ2-3, with 9 bases matching TRBD2. Germline V CDR1 and CDR2: MDHEN, SYDVKM. The V gene end was trimmed by 4 bases and the J gene end by 6 bases; junction bases not matched to a gene: 14. There are 17 residues in the CDR3. Written as DNA, the CDR3 is TGTGCCAGCAGTTGGGACATTAGCGGGAGTACAGGGGATACGCAGTATTTT. This codes for CASSWDISGSTGDTQYF.

The V and J genes are TRBV28 and TRBJ1-2, with D perhaps matching TRBD1 (5 bases). This CDR3 region has 13 residues. Germline values: CDR1 MDHEN, CDR2 SYDVKM. Between the trimmed V and J ends, which lost 5 bases and 3 bases, there was a span of 10 bases. The CDR3 spells CASSDGTHYGYTF. CDR3 coding DNA: TGTGCCAGCAGTGACGGGACCCACTATGGCTACACCTTC.

The chain combines TRBV6-6 with TRBJ1-5; D is unclear. The germline V and J ends were trimmed by 6 bases and 0 bases, with 6 bases remaining between them. CDR1 is MNHNY, CDR2 SVGAGI, per germline (reference sequence). The CDR3 spans 13 residues. This CDR3 is CASRQNSNQPQHF. The DNA for the CDR3 is TGTGCCAGCAGGCAGAATAGCAATCAGCCCCAGCATTTT.

This CDR3 reads CASSNIAGETDTQYF. CDR3 sequence (DNA): TGTGCCAGCAGTAATATAGCGGGAGAGACAGATACGCAGTATTTT. V gene TRBV2 combines with J gene TRBJ2-3, with 9 bases aligning to TRBD2. CDR1 is SNHLY and CDR2 is FYNNEI in the germline V gene. The CDR3 is made up of 15 amino acids. Trimming took 5 bases from V and 3 from J; bases not matched to a gene: 6.

The genes are TRBV6-6 and TRBJ1-1; D gene uncertain. CDR1 and CDR2 from the germline V gene are MNHNY and SVGAGI (reference sequence). This CDR3 is built from 13 residues. The V gene lost 0 bases and the J gene lost 6 bases, with 8 bases spanning the gap. CDR3 DNA sequence: TGTGCCAGCAGTTACTCGTCATGGGCTGAAGCTTTCTTT. This gives the protein CASSYSSWAEAFF.

This chain joins TRBV28 and TRBJ1-2; TRBD1 is a possible D gene (6 bases). Germline CDR1 is MDHEN and CDR2 is SYDVKM. There are 13 residues in the CDR3. Trimming took off 1 base at V and 5 bases at J, with 8 bases between the two ends. This chain's CDR3 is CASSLYQGYGYTF. The DNA for the CDR3 is TGTGCCAGCAGTTTATACCAGGGGTATGGCTACACCTTC.

This clone was counted a single time. This chain uses TRBV2 with TRBJ1-2; 8 bases map to TRBD1. In germline, CDR1 is SNHLY, CDR2 FYNNEI. V lost 10 bases to trimming and J lost 4 bases; unmatched junction nucleotides: 8. The CDR3 consists of 13 residues. CDR3 DNA sequence: TGTGCCACCAGGACAGGGAGCGGCTATGGCTACACCTTC. Translation gives CATRTGSGYGYTF.

This clone was seen only a few times. V gene TRBV19 combines with J gene TRBJ1-4; maybe TRBD1 (5 bases). V was cut by 6 bases and J by 4 bases, with 18 bases left in between. This CDR3 has 16 residues. From germline, CDR1 is LNHDA and CDR2 SQIVND (reference sequence). CDR3 sequence reads: CASSQTSGTGNEKLFF. The CDR3 nucleotides read TGTGCCAGTAGCCAAACCTCCGGGACGGGTAATGAAAAACTGTTTTTT. Together with reference TRBV19 and TRBJ1-4, the CDR3 gives the full variable domain: DGGITQSPKYLFRKEGQNVTLSCEQNLNHDAMYWYRQDPGQGLRLIYYSQIVNDFQKGDIAEGYSVSREKKESFPLTVTSAQKNPTAFYLCASSQTSGTGNEKLFFGSGTQLSVL.

This chain links TRBV25-1 with TRBJ2-7; 13 bases are a match to TRBD2. This CDR3 comprises 15 residues. From germline, CDR1 is MGHDK and CDR2 SYGVNS. V was pared by 6 bases and J by 1 base, with 3 bases of the junction left unmatched. The CDR3 spells CASSAGLAGSYEQYF. In DNA, the CDR3 is TGTGCCAGCAGCGCGGGACTAGCGGGGTCCTACGAGCAGTACTTC.

This clone has a single count. The J gene is TRBJ2-7, the V gene TRBV2, with D possibly being TRBD2 (6 bases). Trimming removed 3 bases from V and 6 bases from J, with 9 bases in between. CDR1 is SNHLY and CDR2 is FYNNEI in the germline V gene. The CDR3 loop spans 12 amino acids. The CDR3: CASSDLGGEQYF. CDR3 nucleotide sequence: TGTGCCAGCAGTGATTTGGGGGGCGAGCAGTACTTC. The full variable domain, its missing parts supplied by reference TRBV2 and TRBJ2-7, is EPEVTQTPSHQVTQMGQEVILRCVPISNHLYFYWYRQILGQKVEFLVSFYNNEISEKSEIFDDQFSVERPDGSNFTLKIRSTKLEDSAMYFCASSDLGGEQYFGPGTRLTVT.

The sample holds one count of this clone. The chain links TRBV30 to TRBJ1-5, with a weak D call TRBD1 (6 bases). Germline CDR1 GTSNPN, CDR2 SVGIG (reference sequence). V gave up 2 bases and J gave up 2 bases, with 13 bases separating them. The CDR3 length is 15 residues. This CDR3 is CAWSLKTGGNQPQHF. The CDR3 region has the DNA TGTGCCTGGAGTCTAAAGACAGGCGGCAATCAGCCCCAGCATTTT.

The J gene is TRBJ1-5, the V gene TRBV19; 7 nucleotides line up with TRBD1. The CDR3 has 16 residues. After removal of 6 bases from V and 5 bases from J, the junction contained 13 bases not matched to a gene. The germline CDR1 and CDR2 sequences are LNHDA and SQIVND (reference sequence). The DNA of the CDR3 is TGTGCCAGTAGCGGACAGGCATTCACCCCCGATCAGCCCCAGCATTTT. The encoded protein is CASSGQAFTPDQPQHF.

The chain uses TRBV2 and TRBJ1-2; 8 nucleotides align to TRBD1. The CDR3 consists of 13 residues. Germline trimming cut 4 bases from V and 7 bases from J; bases unmatched to any gene: 5. Germline V gene sequence: CDR1 SNHLY, CDR2 FYNNEI. Here the CDR3 DNA reads TGTGCCAGCAGTGTAACAGGGGGAAGTGGCTACACCTTC. It is translated as CASSVTGGSGYTF.

This clone showed up just a few times. The CDR3 DNA reads as TGTGCCAGCAGCCTCCTATGGGGGAACATTCAGTACTTC. Translating gives CASSLLWGNIQYF. V usage is TRBV7-9 and J usage is TRBJ2-4; possibly TRBD1 or TRBD2 for D (5 bases each). This CDR3 is 13 amino acids long. In germline, CDR1 is SEHNR, CDR2 FQNEAQ (reference sequence). Trimming shortened V by 5 bases and J by 7 bases, and 12 bases separated the two germline ends.

The genes are TRBV5-8 and TRBJ2-1; D is uncertain. Between the trimmed V and J ends, which lost 7 bases and 0 bases, there was a span of 14 bases. The CDR3 length is 15 residues. Germline lookup yields CDR1 SGHTS and CDR2 YDEGEE. The CDR3 spells CASCPRASSYNEQFF. In nucleotides, the CDR3 is TGTGCCAGCTGTCCAAGGGCGAGCTCCTACAATGAGCAGTTCTTC. The full variable domain, in which reference TRBV5-8 and TRBJ2-1 provide the parts outside the CDR3, is EAGVTQSPTHLIKTRGQQATLRCSPISGHTSVYWYQQALGLGLQFLLWYDEGEERNRGNFPPRFSGRQFPNYSSELNVNALELEDSALYLCASCPRASSYNEQFFGPGTRLTVL.

The sample holds a few counts of this clone. The chain recombines TRBV5-6 with TRBJ2-1; TRBD2 is a possible D gene (5 bases). Germline CDR1 and CDR2: SGHDT and YYEEEE. The CDR3 contains 11 residues. Trimming removed 4 bases from V and 15 bases from J, with 14 bases in between. The CDR3 sequence is CASSLAREWFF. The CDR3 DNA reads TGTGCCAGCAGCCTTGCGAGGGAGTGGTTCTTC.

The gene calls are TRBV11-2 and TRBJ2-3, with 8 bases matching TRBD1. The CDR3 is 14 residues long. Germline V CDR1 and CDR2: SGHAT, FQNNGV. With V trimmed by 4 bases and J by 3 bases, 3 bases remained unmatched. The CDR3 is CASSSGGFTDTQYF. The CDR3 DNA sequence: TGTGCCAGCAGCTCAGGGGGCTTTACAGATACGCAGTATTTT.

CDR3 in DNA: TGCGCCAGCAGTCTCCGGACCCCATCCTGCAATCAGCCCCAGCATTTT. Its translation is CASSLRTPSCNQPQHF. This chain connects TRBV23-1 to TRBJ1-5; no clear D. TRBV23-1 is noted as an ORF with a role that remains uncertain. This CDR3 comprises 16 residues. The ends were cut back, 4 bases at V and 2 bases at J, with 15 bases in the middle.

CDR3 residues: CASSLVLAGVEQYF. CDR3 in DNA: TGTGCCAGCAGCTTAGTCCTAGCGGGAGTCGAGCAGTACTTC. This chain links TRBV7-9 with TRBJ2-7; 10 bases are shared with TRBD2. This CDR3 comprises 14 residues. Per germline, CDR1 SEHNR and CDR2 FQNEAQ (reference sequence). After removal of 1 base from V and 6 bases from J, the junction contained 3 bases not matched to a gene. Full variable domain (outside the CDR3, taken from reference TRBV7-9 and TRBJ2-7): DTGVSQNPRHKITKRGQNVTFRCDPISEHNRLYWYRQTLGQGPEFLTYFQNEAQLEKSRLLSDRFSAERPKGSFSTLEIQRTEQGDSAMYLCASSLVLAGVEQYFGPGTRLTVT.

The V call is TRBV15, the J call TRBJ2-7; D unclear. Germline V gene lookup returns CDR1 LNHNV and CDR2 YYDKDF (reference sequence). Trimming stripped 0 bases from V and 6 bases from J, with 6 bases between. The CDR3 is 12 amino acids. In DNA, the CDR3 is TGTGCCACCAGCAGAGAAGTGGGCGAGCAGTACTTC. Its protein is CATSREVGEQYF.